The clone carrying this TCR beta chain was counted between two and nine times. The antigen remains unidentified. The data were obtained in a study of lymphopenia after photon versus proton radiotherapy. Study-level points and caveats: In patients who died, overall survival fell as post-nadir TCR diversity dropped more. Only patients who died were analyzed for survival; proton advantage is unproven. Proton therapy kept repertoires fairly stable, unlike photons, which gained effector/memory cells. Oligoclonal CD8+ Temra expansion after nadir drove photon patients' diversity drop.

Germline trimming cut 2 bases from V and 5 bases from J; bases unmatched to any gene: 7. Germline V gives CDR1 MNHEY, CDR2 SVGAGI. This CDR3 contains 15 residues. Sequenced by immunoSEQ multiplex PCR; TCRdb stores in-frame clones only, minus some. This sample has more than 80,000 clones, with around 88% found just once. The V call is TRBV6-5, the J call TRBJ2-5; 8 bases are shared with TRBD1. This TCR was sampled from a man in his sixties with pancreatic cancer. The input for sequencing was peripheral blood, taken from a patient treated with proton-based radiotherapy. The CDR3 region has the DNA TGTGCCAGCAGTTACCAGGCAGGGGGCGTGGAGACCCAGTACTTC. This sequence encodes CASSYQAGGVETQYF.